This T cell receptor beta chain was identified during a study of regulatory T cells in long-lasting Graves disease (dated by TCRdb to the early 2020s). About the investigation overall: Newly diagnosed Graves' disease patients had taken antithyroid drugs for less than 3 months. The study took place in China and was registered as a clinical trial. Persistent Graves' disease patients were compared with newly diagnosed Graves' disease patients by peripheral blood TCR sequencing and RNA sequencing. A total of around 33 samples underwent TCR sequencing, from about 13 patients with persistent Graves' disease and approximately 20 patients with newly diagnosed Graves' disease. Study-wide findings and limitations: Compared with newly diagnosed patients, persistent Graves' disease patients had lower TCR Shannon entropy and fewer highly expanded clones, which suggests clonal expansion. The authors acknowledged the small sample size as a limitation that may reduce accuracy. Sequencing and analysis were restricted to the TCR beta chain. Preferential use of TRBV28, TRBJ1-2 and TRBJ2-5 was observed in persistent disease, whereas TRBV20-1 and TRBJ2-1 were favored in newly diagnosed disease. The study examined only peripheral blood because the primary lesion, thyroid tissue, could not be accessed. More public clonotypes were shared among persistent patients (around 3,000) than among newly diagnosed patients (roughly 1,000).

Libraries were constructed by multiplex PCR. Sequencing instrument: Illumina HiSeq 4000. CDR3 regions were amplified by Arm-PCR with iRepertoire HTBI primers to construct TCR beta libraries. Gel purification was performed on PCR products prior to sequencing. In the source study's methods: Gene usage analysis of CDR3 amino acid clonotypes used the 60 to 75 TRBV and around 13 TRBJ segments found across samples. Filtered high-quality paired reads were merged into contigs using COPE and FqMerger. Contigs were aligned with BLAST to IMGT TRBV, TRBD and TRBJ reference genes, and CDR3 was defined per IMGT. Clonotypes above 0.1% frequency were classified as highly expanded clones. Shannon entropy was used to measure repertoire diversity, and the Gini coefficient was used to measure V-J evenness. Clonotypes shared by more than one individual were considered public. In TCRdb, the public reads were trimmed at Q25 with fastp and aligned with MiXCR, with productive beta chains retained. Every distinct CDR3 protein forms one entry, paired with its most common genes and DNA. The V and J calls here are based on TCRdb, not the publication. For this sample the table gives 580,000 or so distinct CDR3 sequences, of which 16% were detected only once. The top ten hold about 11% of the sample.

The V end loses 3 bases and the J end loses 8 bases, and a stretch of 11 bases separates them. The CDR3 contains 13 residues, cysteine and phenylalanine counted. The sequence is cut down to CDR3 DNA, 39 bases in frame from base 1. What the time point label conveys for this sample: newly diagnosed GD, antithyroid drugs for less than 3 months. For both TCR sequencing and RNA sequencing, RNA was extracted from PBMCs in TRIzol. Graves' disease was diagnosed according to American Thyroid Association guidelines. The patients came from an endocrinology department in Xi'an, China. Each patient gave about 10 milliliters of peripheral blood, collected in an EDTA anticoagulant tube. Ficoll Paque Plus density gradient separation was used to isolate PBMCs, and no further T cell sorting was performed. An Agilent 2100 Bioanalyzer and agarose gel were used to check RNA quality, while a NanoDrop 2000 measured RNA concentration.

Concerning this clonotype itself: The specificity of this receptor is unknown. Base-call qualities are not available, and no considerably larger clone is one nucleotide away.

These same records also appear under a second study, on T cells in Graves' hyperthyroidism and ophthalmopathy. Drawing on the second study: Stable Graves' hyperthyroidism was defined as no progression to ophthalmopathy during 18 months of follow-up. The hyperthyroidism patients were between 18 and 65 years old and newly diagnosed, with a disease duration of less than 2 months. Exclusion was applied to patients with uncontrolled infections, other autoimmune diseases, pregnancy or lactation. Diagnoses were established on the basis of clinical symptoms, serum thyroxine and TRAb, thyroid ultrasound, and orbital computed tomography. A first-round RT-PCR of the TCR CDR3 used the HTBI primer set with the Qiagen OneStep RT-PCR kit. Most expanded thyroid clonotypes (frequency above 0.001) were also detected in blood, a finding suggesting that blood repertoires may reflect thyroid immune responses. Ophthalmopathy was separated from stable hyperthyroidism by a 13 V-J signature model, with about 86% sensitivity and about 81% specificity obtained in cross-validation and 80%/75% obtained in testing. During validation, the model predicted progression to ophthalmopathy a median of approximately 7 months ahead of onset, with 60% to 71% sensitivity and 72% to 85% specificity. To identify distinguishing TCR V-J signatures, a discovery cohort of around 100 patients was used, comprising 40 to 45 with Graves' ophthalmopathy and approximately 58 with stable Graves' hyperthyroidism. Prospective prediction of ophthalmopathy was tested in an independent validation cohort consisting of 18 hyperthyroidism patients and more than 15 patients who later progressed to ophthalmopathy. The 95 to 100 discovery patients were randomly split 7:3 into training and test sets. In over five Graves' hyperthyroidism patients, the study also compared T-cell repertoires from thyroid tissue with T-cell repertoires from blood. After sampling, hyperthyroidism patients received methimazole starting at 30 mg daily, and ophthalmopathy patients received high-dose intravenous methylprednisolone. Libraries were constructed in a second round of multiplex PCR, after which size selection and purification were carried out. Libraries were sequenced paired-end with 100 bp reads on an Illumina HiSeq2000. Raw data were processed with SOAPnuke, discarding reads with adapters, uncalled bases, mean Phred below 15, or no exact constant-primer or identifier match. High-quality paired reads were merged using COPE v1.2.5, and each unique nucleotide sequence was defined as a clonotype. Clonotypes were aligned to IMGT TRBV, TRBD and TRBJ reference segments using MiTCR v1.1. The analysis included only V-J combinations with a frequency above 0.0001, which together covered around 99% of the repertoires. A TCS score was defined as the ratio of F50 (clonal expansion) to E x V (chaos), with BLOSUM62-based TCRdist applied between CDR3 peptides within each V-J. Welch's t-statistics and random forest reduced approximately 520 V-J features to some 14, which were used in a naive Bayes classifier (R e1071). No statistical method was used to fix the sample size in advance, and group allocation was not hidden from the investigators. According to the paper, TCR Vbeta CDR3 sequencing was carried out on about 140 peripheral blood samples, which came from some 41 ophthalmopathy, under 80 hyperthyroidism and some 17 progressor patients.

The chain is made from TRBV12-3 or TRBV12-4 and TRBJ2-1; the D region possibly corresponds to TRBD2 (6 bases align). This material consisted of peripheral blood mononuclear cells (PBMCs), taken at new diagnosis, from a patient treated with antithyroid drugs. This sequence originates from a man younger than 35 with Graves disease. Donor details come from another sample of the same person, matched by shared clones. The DNA sequence is given as TGTGCCAGCAGTTTCGGAGGGGTTCATGAGCAGTTCTTC. This gives the protein CASSFGGVHEQFF.